One and the same sample provided the 11 T cell receptor beta chains below, sequenced in a study of molecular identifiers for immune sequencing clone quantification. TCRdb recomputed calls from the PCR reads with MiXCR, one row per CDR3 protein. Of over 35,000 distinct CDR3 sequences in the sample, 24% were seen once. Sequences were obtained from naive CD8+ T cells from blood, with Jurkat cell RNA spiked in. This sample's subset: FACS-sorted CD8+CD4-CCR7+CD45RA+ naive T cells. The source of these receptors is a human donor in good health. Some libraries in this study had Jurkat cell RNA spiked in.

J is TRBJ2-7 and V is TRBV4-3; D call uncertain. Germline CDR1 and CDR2: LGHNA and YSLEER. V was trimmed by 0 bases and J by 0 bases, leaving 9 bases between them. The CDR3 is 15 residues long. The CDR3 coding sequence is TGCGCCAGCAGCCAAGAATGGGCCAGCTCCTACGAGCAGTACTTC. It translates to CASSQEWASSYEQYF.

In its sample, this clonotype was seen many times. The gene calls are TRBV6-4 and TRBJ2-2; possible D gene TRBD2, 5 bases. The germline gives CDR1 MRHNA, CDR2 SNTAGT. This CDR3 has 12 residues. Between the trimmed V and J ends, which lost 4 bases and 9 bases, there was a span of 9 bases. In nucleotides, the CDR3 is TGTGCCAGCAGTGGGACTTCGAGGGAGCTGTTTTTT. Its protein is CASSGTSRELFF.

In its sample, this clonotype was seen many times. V usage is TRBV19 and J usage is TRBJ2-3; 7 bases are a match to TRBD1. V trimming: 0 bases; J trimming: 2 bases; junction bases outside the gene matches: 8. The V gene's germline CDR1 is LNHDA and CDR2 SQIVND (reference sequence). The CDR3 has 17 residues. The CDR3 sequence: CASSIDPGDSHTDTQYF. CDR3 bases: TGTGCCAGTAGTATAGATCCTGGGGACAGCCACACAGATACGCAGTATTTT. Supplemented by reference TRBV19 and TRBJ2-3, the full variable domain reads DGGITQSPKYLFRKEGQNVTLSCEQNLNHDAMYWYRQDPGQGLRLIYYSQIVNDFQKGDIAEGYSVSREKKESFPLTVTSAQKNPTAFYLCASSIDPGDSHTDTQYFGPGTRLTVL.

This clonotype was observed at least ten times. The chain carries TRBV6-2 or TRBV6-3 and TRBJ2-7; D gene ambiguous. Trimming removed 6 bases from V and 3 bases from J, with 6 bases in between. The CDR3 spans 11 residues. Germline CDR1 and CDR2: MNHEY and SVGEGT. The CDR3 DNA reads TGTGCCAGCAGCCCCTACTACGAGCAGTACTTC. Amino acids: CASSPYYEQYF.

In regard to this clonotype: This sequence may be a read error, since a much larger clone differs from it by one base. The chain's CDR3 is CASSVGVRQGGTDTQYF. The DNA for the CDR3 is TGTGCCAGCAGCGTAGGTGTTCGACAGGGAGGCACAGATACGCAGTATTTT. The chain carries TRBV11-2 and TRBJ2-3; TRBD1 agrees at 7 bases. Germline V gene lookup returns CDR1 SGHAT and CDR2 FQNNGV. CDR3 length equals 17 residues. V lost 5 bases, J lost 1 base, and 12 bases stayed unmatched.

In this sample, this clonotype turned up many times. The rearrangement uses TRBV27 and TRBJ2-7; 7 positions match TRBD1. This CDR3 has 17 amino acids. The germline V gene has CDR1 MNHEY and CDR2 SMNVEV (reference sequence). Germline trimming cut 5 bases from V and 1 base from J; bases unmatched to any gene: 14. The CDR3 spells CASSTRDRVSPSYEQYF. The CDR3 nucleotides read TGTGCCAGCAGTACCCGAGACAGGGTCAGCCCGTCCTACGAGCAGTACTTC.

Many counts were recorded for this clonotype. The J gene is TRBJ2-3, the V gene TRBV5-4; D uncertain. Germline V gene lookup returns CDR1 SGHNT and CDR2 YYREEE (reference sequence). CDR3 length: 12 residues. V was clipped by 3 bases and J by 2 bases, with 4 bases between them. DNA of the CDR3: TGTGCCAGCAGCTCGGACACAGATACGCAGTATTTT. This translates into CASSSDTDTQYF.

This clonotype is classed as medium-sized. The chain joins TRBV6-5 to TRBJ2-3; D gene uncertain. This CDR3 is built from 13 residues. Germline lookup yields CDR1 MNHEY and CDR2 SVGAGI. The V gene lost 5 bases and the J gene lost 3 bases, with 9 bases spanning the gap. CDR3 sequence: CASSPLETDTQYF. Written as DNA, the CDR3 is TGTGCCAGCAGTCCTCTAGAGACAGATACGCAGTATTTT.

Note on this clonotype: Possible read error: a much larger clone is one base away. This chain links TRBV6-2 or TRBV6-3 with TRBJ2-1; D remains unclear. The V end was cut by 1 base, the J end by 9 bases, with 7 bases between. Germline V CDR1 and CDR2: MNHEY, SVGEGT. The CDR3 runs 12 residues. CDR3 in DNA: TGTGCCAGCAGTTACTGGTCGGTTGAGCAGTTCTTC. Translation gives CASSYWSVEQFF.

In regard to this clonotype: This may come from a read error, since a much larger clone is one base off. The V gene is TRBV3-1, the J gene TRBJ1-1; no clear D gene. This CDR3 is built from 16 residues. Germline V gene data show CDR1 as LGHDT and CDR2 as YNNKEL (reference sequence). Here the CDR3 reads CTSSQVDEGLRAEAFF. The CDR3 nucleotides are TGTACCAGCAGCCAAGTGGATGAGGGCCTCCGCGCTGAAGCTTTCTTT.

Ten or more counts support this clonotype. J is TRBJ2-3 and V is TRBV5-6; D perhaps matches TRBD1 (6 bases). Trimming left V 4 bases short and J 2 bases short, with 14 bases between. CDR1 is SGHDT, CDR2 YYEEEE, per germline. There are 15 residues in the CDR3. Written as DNA, the CDR3 is TGTGCCAGCAGCATAGGACAGAAACTCACAGATACGCAGTATTTT. Amino acids: CASSIGQKLTDTQYF. The whole variable domain, remainder taken from reference TRBV5-6 and TRBJ2-3, is DAGVTQSPTHLIKTRGQQVTLRCSPKSGHDTVSWYQQALGQGPQFIFQYYEEEERQRGNFPDRFSGHQFPNYSSELNVNALLLGDSALYLCASSIGQKLTDTQYFGPGTRLTVL.